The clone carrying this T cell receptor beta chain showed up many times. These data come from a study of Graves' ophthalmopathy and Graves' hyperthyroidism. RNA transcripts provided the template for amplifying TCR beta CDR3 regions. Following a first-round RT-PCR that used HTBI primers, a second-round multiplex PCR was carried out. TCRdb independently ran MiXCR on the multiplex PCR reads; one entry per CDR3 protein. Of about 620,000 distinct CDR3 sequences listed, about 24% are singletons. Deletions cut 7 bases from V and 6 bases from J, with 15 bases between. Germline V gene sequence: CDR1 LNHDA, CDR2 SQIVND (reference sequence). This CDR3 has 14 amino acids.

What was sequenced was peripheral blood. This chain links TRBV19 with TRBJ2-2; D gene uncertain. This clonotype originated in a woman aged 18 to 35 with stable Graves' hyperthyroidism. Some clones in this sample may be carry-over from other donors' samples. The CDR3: CASTSLGRSGELFF. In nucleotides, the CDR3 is TGTGCCAGTACCTCCTTAGGACGGTCCGGGGAGCTGTTTTTT.